This T cell receptor (beta chain) was identified in a study of Graves' ophthalmopathy and Graves' hyperthyroidism. Overall study findings and caveats: Blood shared most expanded thyroid clonotypes above 0.001 frequency. For predicting ophthalmopathy progression, the model had about 66% sensitivity and roughly 72% specificity.

Researchers turned away patients with other autoimmune diseases, uncontrolled infections, pregnancy or lactation. Isolation of PBMCs was performed using 9 to 10 ml of fresh peripheral blood. V lost 0 bases and J 6 bases, leaving 9 bases between the germline ends. The CDR3 is made up of 14 amino acids. Germline CDR1 reads LGHDT; CDR2 reads YNNKEL (reference sequence). For repertoire sequencing, the TCR beta CDR3 regions were amplified from RNA transcripts. The first-round RT-PCR employed HTBI primers together with the Qiagen OneStep RT-PCR kit. A multiplex PCR was then performed as the second round. TCRdb analysed the multiplex PCR reads with MiXCR anew, one entry per CDR3 protein. The repertoire has just over 600,000 distinct CDR3 sequences, 22% of them found once; the top ten carry roughly 7.4%. Concerning this clonotype itself: Its antigen is not identified.

V gene TRBV3-1 combines with J gene TRBJ1-5; perhaps TRBD1 as D (6 bases). What was sequenced was peripheral blood. This receptor was identified in a woman between 18 and 29 years old with stable Graves' hyperthyroidism. Some clones in this sample may be carry-over from other donors' samples. CDR3 loop: CASSQDPGAQPQHF. The CDR3 bases are TGTGCCAGCAGCCAAGACCCAGGGGCTCAGCCCCAGCATTTT.